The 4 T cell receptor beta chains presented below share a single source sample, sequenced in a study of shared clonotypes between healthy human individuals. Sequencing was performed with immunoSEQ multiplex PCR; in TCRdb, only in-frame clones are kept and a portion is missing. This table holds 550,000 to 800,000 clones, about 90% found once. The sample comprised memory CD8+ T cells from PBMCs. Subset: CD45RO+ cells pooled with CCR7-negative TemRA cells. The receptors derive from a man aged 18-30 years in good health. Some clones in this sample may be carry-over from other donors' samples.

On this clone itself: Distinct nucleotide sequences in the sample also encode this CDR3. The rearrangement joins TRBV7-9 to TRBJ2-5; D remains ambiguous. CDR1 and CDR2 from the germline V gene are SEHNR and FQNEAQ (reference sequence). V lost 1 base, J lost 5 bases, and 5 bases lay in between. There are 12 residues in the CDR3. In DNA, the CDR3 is TGTGCCAGCAGCTTAGGGGTTGAGACCCAGTACTTC. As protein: CASSLGVETQYF.

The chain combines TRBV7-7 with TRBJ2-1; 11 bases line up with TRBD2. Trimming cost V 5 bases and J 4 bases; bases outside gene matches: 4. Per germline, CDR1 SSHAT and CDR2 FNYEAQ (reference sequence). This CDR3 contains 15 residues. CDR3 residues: CASSTRLAGYNEQFF. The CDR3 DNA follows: TGTGCCAGCAGCACTAGACTAGCGGGATACAATGAGCAGTTCTTC.

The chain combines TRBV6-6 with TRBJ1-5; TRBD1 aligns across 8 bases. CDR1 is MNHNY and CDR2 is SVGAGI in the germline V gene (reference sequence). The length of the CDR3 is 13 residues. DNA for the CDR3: TGTGCATCGGAGCAGGGGGCGAATCAGCCCCAGCATTTT. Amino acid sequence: CASEQGANQPQHF.

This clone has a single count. CDR3 bases: TGCGCCAGCAGCCCCCCCGGAGAAAAACTGTTTTTT. This gives the protein CASSPPGEKLFF. This sequence joins TRBV4-1 and TRBJ1-4; D remains ambiguous. The V end lost 4 bases, the J end lost 8 bases, and 8 bases lay between the germline ends. CDR1 and CDR2 from the germline V gene are MGHRA and YSYEKL. CDR3 length equals 12 residues.